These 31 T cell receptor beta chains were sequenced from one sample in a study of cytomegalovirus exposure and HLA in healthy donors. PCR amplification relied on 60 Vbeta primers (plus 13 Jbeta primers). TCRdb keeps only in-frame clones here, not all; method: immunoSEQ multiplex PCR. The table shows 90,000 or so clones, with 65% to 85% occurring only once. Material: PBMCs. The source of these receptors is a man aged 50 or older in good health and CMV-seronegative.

DNA of the CDR3: TGTGCCAGCAGCACCACAGCGGATGAGCAGTTCTTC. It is translated as CASSTTADEQFF. The chain combines TRBV7-9 with TRBJ2-1; perhaps TRBD2 as D (5 bases). Germline CDR1 and CDR2: SEHNR and FQNEAQ (reference sequence). The CDR3 loop spans 12 amino acids. The V and J ends lost 5 bases and 8 bases respectively, with 10 bases between them.

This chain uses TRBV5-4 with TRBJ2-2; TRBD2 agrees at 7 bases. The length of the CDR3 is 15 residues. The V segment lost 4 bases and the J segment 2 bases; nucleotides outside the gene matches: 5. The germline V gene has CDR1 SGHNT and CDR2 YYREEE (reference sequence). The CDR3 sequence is CASSPSGTNTGELFF. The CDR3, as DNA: TGTGCCAGCAGCCCTAGCGGTACAAACACCGGGGAGCTGTTTTTT.

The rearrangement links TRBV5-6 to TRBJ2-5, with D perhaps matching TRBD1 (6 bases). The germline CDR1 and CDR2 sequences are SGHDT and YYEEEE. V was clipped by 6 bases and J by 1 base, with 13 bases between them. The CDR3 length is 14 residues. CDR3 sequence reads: CASMGAGPQETQYF. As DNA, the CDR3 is TGTGCCAGCATGGGGGCGGGCCCCCAAGAGACCCAGTACTTC.

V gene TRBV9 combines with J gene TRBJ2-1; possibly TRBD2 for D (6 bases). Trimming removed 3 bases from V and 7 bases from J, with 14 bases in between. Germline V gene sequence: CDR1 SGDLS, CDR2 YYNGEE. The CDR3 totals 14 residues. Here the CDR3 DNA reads TGTGCCAGCAGCGCCCCCGGGAGAGGGAATGAGCAGTTCTTC. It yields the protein CASSAPGRGNEQFF.

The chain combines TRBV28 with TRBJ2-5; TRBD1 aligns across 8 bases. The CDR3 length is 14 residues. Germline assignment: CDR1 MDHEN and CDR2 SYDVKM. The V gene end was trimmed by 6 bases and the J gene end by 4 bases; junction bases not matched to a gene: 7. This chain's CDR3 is CASSLRQGRETQYF. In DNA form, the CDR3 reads TGTGCCAGCAGCCTAAGACAGGGGCGAGAGACCCAGTACTTC.

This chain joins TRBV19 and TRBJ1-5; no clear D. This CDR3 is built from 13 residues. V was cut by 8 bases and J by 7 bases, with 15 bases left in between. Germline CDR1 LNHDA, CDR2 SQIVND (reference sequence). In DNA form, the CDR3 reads TGTGCCAGTGGCCGGAGCGGACCGCAGCCCCAGCATTTT. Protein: CASGRSGPQPQHF.

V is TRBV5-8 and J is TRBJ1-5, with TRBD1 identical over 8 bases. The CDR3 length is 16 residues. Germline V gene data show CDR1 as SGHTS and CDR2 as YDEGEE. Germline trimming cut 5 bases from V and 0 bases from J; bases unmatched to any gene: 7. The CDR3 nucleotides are TGTGCCAGCAGGGAAGGACAGGGTCATAGCAATCAGCCCCAGCATTTT. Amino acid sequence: CASREGQGHSNQPQHF. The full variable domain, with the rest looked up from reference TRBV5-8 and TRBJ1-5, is EAGVTQSPTHLIKTRGQQATLRCSPISGHTSVYWYQQALGLGLQFLLWYDEGEERNRGNFPPRFSGRQFPNYSSELNVNALELEDSALYLCASREGQGHSNQPQHFGDGTRLSIL.

The chain's CDR3 is CASGSSGLVRNEQFF. The DNA of the CDR3 is TGTGCCAGCGGATCCTCGGGACTAGTCAGAAATGAGCAGTTCTTC. The genes are TRBV5-4 and TRBJ2-1; 8 bases match TRBD2. With V trimmed by 7 bases and J by 7 bases, 13 bases remained unmatched. This CDR3 spans 15 amino acids. Germline V gene lookup returns CDR1 SGHNT and CDR2 YYREEE (reference sequence).

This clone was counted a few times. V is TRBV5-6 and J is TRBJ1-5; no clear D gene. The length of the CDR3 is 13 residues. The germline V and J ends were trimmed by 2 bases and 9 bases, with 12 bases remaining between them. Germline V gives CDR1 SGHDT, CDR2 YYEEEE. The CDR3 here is CASSFNSQSPQHF. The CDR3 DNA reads TGTGCCAGCAGCTTCAACAGTCAATCGCCCCAGCATTTT.

CDR3 loop: CASSHRGEETDTQYF. CDR3 bases: TGTGCCAGCAGCCATCGGGGTGAGGAGACAGATACGCAGTATTTT. This rearrangement joins TRBV7-3 to TRBJ2-3; TRBD2 is a possible D gene (5 bases). V gave up 5 bases and J gave up 3 bases, with 15 bases separating them. Germline V gene sequence: CDR1 SGHTA, CDR2 FQGTGA. The CDR3 is made up of 15 amino acids.

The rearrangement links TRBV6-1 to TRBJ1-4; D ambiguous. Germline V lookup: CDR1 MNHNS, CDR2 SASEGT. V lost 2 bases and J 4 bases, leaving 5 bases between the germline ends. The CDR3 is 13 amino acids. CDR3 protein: CASSEYINEKLFF. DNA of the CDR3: TGTGCCAGCAGTGAATACATTAATGAAAAACTGTTTTTT.

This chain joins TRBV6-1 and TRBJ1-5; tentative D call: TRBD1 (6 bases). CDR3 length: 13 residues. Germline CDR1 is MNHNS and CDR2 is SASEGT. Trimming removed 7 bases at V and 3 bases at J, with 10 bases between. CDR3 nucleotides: TGTGCCAGCATTCAGGGGTACAATCAGCCCCAGCATTTT. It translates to CASIQGYNQPQHF.

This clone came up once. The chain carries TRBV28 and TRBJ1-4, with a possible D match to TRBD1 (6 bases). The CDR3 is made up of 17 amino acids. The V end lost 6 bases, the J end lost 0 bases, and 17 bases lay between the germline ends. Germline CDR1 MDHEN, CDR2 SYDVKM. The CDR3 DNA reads TGTGCCAGCAGACCGGGGGGGGCGGGCCCAACTAATGAAAAACTGTTTTTT. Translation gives CASRPGGAGPTNEKLFF.

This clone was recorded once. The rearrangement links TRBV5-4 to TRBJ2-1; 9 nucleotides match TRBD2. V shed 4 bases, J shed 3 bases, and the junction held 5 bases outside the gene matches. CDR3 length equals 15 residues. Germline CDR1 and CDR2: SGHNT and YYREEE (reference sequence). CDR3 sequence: CASSGGGRGYNEQFF. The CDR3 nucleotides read TGTGCCAGCAGCGGGGGCGGGAGGGGCTACAATGAGCAGTTCTTC.

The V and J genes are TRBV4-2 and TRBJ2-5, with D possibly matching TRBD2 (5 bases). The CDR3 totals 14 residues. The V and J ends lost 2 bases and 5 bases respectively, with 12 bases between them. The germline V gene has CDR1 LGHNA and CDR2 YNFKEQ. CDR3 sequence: CASSQSQRGETQYF. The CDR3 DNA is TGTGCCAGCAGCCAATCCCAGAGAGGGGAGACCCAGTACTTC.

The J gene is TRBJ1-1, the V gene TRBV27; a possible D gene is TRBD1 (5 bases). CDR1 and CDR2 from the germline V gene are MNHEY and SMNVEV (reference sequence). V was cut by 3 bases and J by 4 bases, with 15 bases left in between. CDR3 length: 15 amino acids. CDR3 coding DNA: TGTGCCAGCAGTTTTAGGGGCGACGGGGGCACTGAAGCTTTCTTT. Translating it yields CASSFRGDGGTEAFF.

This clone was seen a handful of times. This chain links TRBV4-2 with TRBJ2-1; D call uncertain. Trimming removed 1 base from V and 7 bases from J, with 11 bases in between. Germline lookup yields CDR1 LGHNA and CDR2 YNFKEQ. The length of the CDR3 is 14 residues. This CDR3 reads CASSQVEATNEQFF. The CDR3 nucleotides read TGTGCCAGCAGCCAAGTAGAGGCTACAAATGAGCAGTTCTTC.

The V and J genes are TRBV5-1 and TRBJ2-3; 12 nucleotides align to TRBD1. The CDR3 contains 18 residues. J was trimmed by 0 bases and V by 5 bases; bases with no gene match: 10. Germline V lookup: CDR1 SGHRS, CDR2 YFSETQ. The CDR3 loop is CASSYGTGGWSSTDTQYF. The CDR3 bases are TGCGCCAGCAGTTACGGGACAGGGGGCTGGTCTAGCACAGATACGCAGTATTTT.

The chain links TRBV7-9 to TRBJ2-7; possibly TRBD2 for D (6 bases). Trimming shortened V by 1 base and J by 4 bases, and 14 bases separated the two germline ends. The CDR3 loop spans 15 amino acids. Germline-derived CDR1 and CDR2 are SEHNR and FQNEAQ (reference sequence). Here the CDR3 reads CASSLGRGDGYEQYF. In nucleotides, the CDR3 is TGTGCCAGCAGCTTAGGCCGCGGGGACGGTTACGAGCAGTACTTC.

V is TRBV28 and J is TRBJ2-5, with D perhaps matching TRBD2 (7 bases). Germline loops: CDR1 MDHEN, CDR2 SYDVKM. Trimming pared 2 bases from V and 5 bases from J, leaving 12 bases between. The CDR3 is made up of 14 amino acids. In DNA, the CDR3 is TGTGCCAGCAGTTTAGTACAGGGAGGGGAGACCCAGTACTTC. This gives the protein CASSLVQGGETQYF.

CDR3 loop: CASSLSWAAGGYEQYF. In nucleotides, the CDR3 is TGTGCCAGCAGTTTATCGTGGGCGGCCGGGGGGTACGAGCAGTACTTC. The chain joins TRBV27 to TRBJ2-7, with 7 bases aligning to TRBD2. V trimming: 0 bases; J trimming: 4 bases; junction bases outside the gene matches: 9. Germline V CDR1 and CDR2: MNHEY, SMNVEV (reference sequence). The CDR3 runs to 16 residues.

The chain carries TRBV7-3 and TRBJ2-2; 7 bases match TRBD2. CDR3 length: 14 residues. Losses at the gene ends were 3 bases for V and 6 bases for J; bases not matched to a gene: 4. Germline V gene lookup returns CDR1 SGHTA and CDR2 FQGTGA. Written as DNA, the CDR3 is TGTGCCAGCAGCTTCCGGGGGAGGGCCGGGGAGCTGTTTTTT. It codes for CASSFRGRAGELFF.

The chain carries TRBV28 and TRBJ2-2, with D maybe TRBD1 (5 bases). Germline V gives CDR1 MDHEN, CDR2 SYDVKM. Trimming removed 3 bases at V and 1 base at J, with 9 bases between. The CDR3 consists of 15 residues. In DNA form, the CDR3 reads TGTGCCAGCAGTTTGCCGCAGGGGAACACCGGGGAGCTGTTTTTT. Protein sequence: CASSLPQGNTGELFF.

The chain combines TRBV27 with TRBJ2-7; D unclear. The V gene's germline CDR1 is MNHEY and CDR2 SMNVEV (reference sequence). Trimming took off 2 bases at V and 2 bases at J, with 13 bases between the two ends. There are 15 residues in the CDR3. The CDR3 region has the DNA TGTGCCAGCAGTTTAAGATCTCTTGGGCCCTACGAGCAGTACTTC. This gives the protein CASSLRSLGPYEQYF.

CDR3 protein: CASSSGGGRSYF. The CDR3 DNA follows: TGTGCCAGCAGCTCGGGGGGGGGCCGGTCGTACTTC. This rearrangement joins TRBV7-3 to TRBJ2-4, with TRBD2 identical over 8 bases. Germline CDR1 is SGHTA and CDR2 is FQGTGA. The CDR3 has 12 residues. V was clipped by 4 bases and J by 15 bases; unmatched bases: 8.

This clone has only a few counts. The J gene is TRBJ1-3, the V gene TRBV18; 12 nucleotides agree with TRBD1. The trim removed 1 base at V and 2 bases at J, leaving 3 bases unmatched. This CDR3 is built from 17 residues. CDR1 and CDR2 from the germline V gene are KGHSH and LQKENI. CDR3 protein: CASSPRGQGATGNTIYF. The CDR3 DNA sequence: TGTGCCAGCTCACCACGGGGACAGGGGGCGACTGGAAACACCATATATTTT.

The CDR3: CASSIRTGDEQYF. CDR3 sequence (DNA): TGCGCCAGCAGCATCAGGACAGGGGACGAGCAGTACTTC. The J gene is TRBJ2-5, the V gene TRBV5-1; 9 bases are shared with TRBD1. The J call is doubtful: the DNA matches TRBJ2-7 better. Germline assignment: CDR1 SGHRS and CDR2 YFSETQ. The CDR3 extends over 13 amino acids.

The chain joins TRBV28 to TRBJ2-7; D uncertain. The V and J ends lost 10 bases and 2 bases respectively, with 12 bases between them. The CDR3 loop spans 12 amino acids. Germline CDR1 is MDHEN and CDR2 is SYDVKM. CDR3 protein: CATHTIPYEQYF. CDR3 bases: TGTGCCACCCACACTATTCCCTACGAGCAGTACTTC.

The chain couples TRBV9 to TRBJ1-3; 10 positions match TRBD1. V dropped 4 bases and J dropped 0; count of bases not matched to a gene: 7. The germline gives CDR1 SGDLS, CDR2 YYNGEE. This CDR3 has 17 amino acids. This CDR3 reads CASSLRQGANSGNTIYF. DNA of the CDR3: TGTGCCAGCAGCCTAAGACAGGGGGCCAACTCTGGAAACACCATATATTTT.

CDR3 nucleotides: TGTGCCAGCAGTTTAGGAGAGGGTCTACCCCTCCACTTT. Residues: CASSLGEGLPLHF. The chain links TRBV27 to TRBJ1-6, with D unresolved. The germline V gene has CDR1 MNHEY and CDR2 SMNVEV (reference sequence). The CDR3 has 13 residues. V lost 2 bases and J lost 12, with 11 bases in between.

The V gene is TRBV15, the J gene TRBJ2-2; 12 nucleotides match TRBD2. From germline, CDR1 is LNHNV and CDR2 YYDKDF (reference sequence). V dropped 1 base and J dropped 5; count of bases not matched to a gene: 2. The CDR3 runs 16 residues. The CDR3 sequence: CATSRGTSGTTGELFF. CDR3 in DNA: TGTGCCACCAGCAGAGGGACTAGCGGGACAACCGGGGAGCTGTTTTTT.